The rows below give T cell receptor beta chains drawn from one sample of a study of OX40 agonist ivuxolimab in advanced cancers. TCRdb keeps only in-frame clones here, not all; method: immunoSEQ multiplex PCR. In the table there are about 62,000 clones, 75% to 85% of which are singletons. The specimen comprised CD4+ or CD8+ T cells sorted from blood, sampled in a trial of the OX40 agonist ivuxolimab. Receptor source: an adult with an advanced solid tumor such as melanoma, head and neck, liver or kidney cancer. The CDR3 runs from the conserved cysteine through the conserved F or W. Each record gives: J gene, V gene, clone size, D gene, CDR3 protein, CDR3 DNA. The D gene is left open where the match is weak. Size is omitted from some rows. Given values are once, few, many or a class for expanded clones.

J gene: TRBJ2-1; V gene: TRBV2; clone size: NA; D gene: NA; CDR3 protein: CASSPGHPFSDEQFF; CDR3 DNA: TGTGCCAGCAGTCCGGGACACCCCTTTTCCGATGAGCAGTTCTTC
J gene: TRBJ1-5; V gene: TRBV7-2; clone size: few; D gene: NA; CDR3 protein: CASSQTRGLGQPQHF; CDR3 DNA: TGTGCCAGCAGCCAGACCCGGGGGCTGGGCCAGCCCCAGCATTTT
J gene: TRBJ2-3; V gene: TRBV12-5; clone size: NA; D gene: NA; CDR3 protein: CASGFEVLNTQYF; CDR3 DNA: TGTGCTAGTGGTTTTGAGGTCCTTAATACGCAGTATTTT
J gene: TRBJ2-7; V gene: TRBV5-1; clone size: NA; D gene: NA; CDR3 protein: CASSLDILYEQYF; CDR3 DNA: TGCGCCAGCAGCTTGGACATTCTCTACGAGCAGTACTTC
J gene: TRBJ2-1; V gene: TRBV10-3; clone size: NA; D gene: NA; CDR3 protein: CAIKKGPGQSYNEQFF; CDR3 DNA: TGTGCCATCAAGAAAGGGCCGGGACAATCCTACAATGAGCAGTTCTTC
J gene: TRBJ2-7; V gene: TRBV4-3; clone size: NA; D gene: TRBD2; CDR3 protein: CASSQTGLASYEQYF; CDR3 DNA: TGCGCCAGCAGCCAAACGGGACTAGCGTCTTACGAGCAGTACTTC
J gene: TRBJ2-1; V gene: TRBV2; clone size: once; D gene: TRBD2; CDR3 protein: CANPPPRGSQAEFF; CDR3 DNA: TGTGCCAATCCCCCACCCCGCGGGAGCCAGGCGGAGTTCTTC
J gene: TRBJ1-1; V gene: TRBV5-6; clone size: once; D gene: TRBD1; CDR3 protein: CASSFPGQGRLTFF; CDR3 DNA: TGTGCCAGCAGCTTTCCGGGACAGGGCCGGCTGACTTTCTTT
J gene: TRBJ1-5; V gene: TRBV19; clone size: NA; D gene: NA; CDR3 protein: CASSILTAGSPQHF; CDR3 DNA: TGTGCCAGTAGTATACTGACAGCTGGATCGCCCCAGCATTTT
J gene: TRBJ2-1; V gene: TRBV18; clone size: NA; D gene: NA; CDR3 protein: CASSPDPYNEQFF; CDR3 DNA: TGTGCCAGCTCACCTGACCCCTACAATGAGCAGTTCTTC